One sample yielded the 21 T cell receptor beta chains listed below, sequenced in a study of blood T cell repertoires in COVID-19. Assay used: immunoSEQ multiplex PCR; TCRdb lists only in-frame clones, some missing. Found here are fewer than 20,000 clones, approximately 88% of them singletons; the top ten hold roughly 5.3%. The specimen was PBMCs or T cells enriched from blood (not recorded which). These receptors were collected from a woman in her twenties or thirties who had recovered from COVID-19.

The chain employs TRBV19 and TRBJ2-7; 7 bases map to TRBD1. CDR1 is LNHDA, CDR2 SQIVND, per germline (reference sequence). V lost 9 bases and J lost 3; bases outside the gene matches: 14. The CDR3 runs 15 residues. CDR3 sequence reads: CASQTRQGPFYEQYF. The CDR3 bases are TGTGCCAGCCAAACCCGACAGGGACCTTTCTACGAGCAGTACTTC.

This clone was detected only once. The chain uses TRBV4-3 and TRBJ1-6, with D perhaps TRBD1 (6 bases). Trimming shortened V by 5 bases and J by 6 bases, and 17 bases separated the two germline ends. This CDR3 comprises 16 residues. Germline CDR1 and CDR2: LGHNA and YSLEER. CDR3 region: CASSTLTGLGNSPLHF. DNA for the CDR3: TGCGCCAGCAGCACACTCACAGGGTTAGGTAATTCACCCCTCCACTTT.

The V and J genes are TRBV9 and TRBJ2-7; D possibly corresponds to TRBD2 (5 bases). Between the trimmed V and J ends, which lost 0 bases and 0 bases, there was a span of 7 bases. This CDR3 is built from 14 residues. Looked up from germline, CDR1 is SGDLS and CDR2 is YYNGEE. The CDR3 protein is CASSVGGSSYEQYF. Written as DNA, the CDR3 is TGTGCCAGCAGCGTAGGAGGGAGCTCCTACGAGCAGTACTTC.

This clone showed up just once. The J gene is TRBJ1-6, the V gene TRBV7-9; no clear D gene. The V end lost 1 base, the J end lost 5 bases, and 6 bases lay between the germline ends. The CDR3 is 14 amino acids. CDR1 and CDR2 from the germline V gene are SEHNR and FQNEAQ (reference sequence). The DNA of the CDR3 is TGTGCCAGCAGCTTAGTACAAGATAATTCACCCCTCCACTTT. It encodes CASSLVQDNSPLHF.

This chain uses TRBV19 with TRBJ1-1, with 8 bases that match TRBD1. Germline CDR1 reads LNHDA; CDR2 reads SQIVND (reference sequence). The CDR3 has 14 residues. With V trimmed by 4 bases and J by 3 bases, 4 bases remained unmatched. CDR3 DNA sequence: TGTGCCAGTAGTACGGACAGGGTGTACACTGAAGCTTTCTTT. This gives the protein CASSTDRVYTEAFF.

The rearrangement links TRBV6-4 to TRBJ1-2; TRBD1 agrees at 9 bases. J was trimmed by 3 bases and V by 2 bases; bases with no gene match: 10. The CDR3 length is 17 residues. Germline assignment: CDR1 MRHNA and CDR2 SNTAGT. CDR3 protein: CASSDTFRDRVDYGYTF. The CDR3 bases are TGTGCCAGCAGTGACACGTTCCGGGACAGGGTTGACTATGGCTACACCTTC.

The chain has TRBV4-3 and TRBJ2-7, with 7 bases identical to TRBD1. The germline V gene encodes CDR1 LGHNA and CDR2 YSLEER. The J segment lost 3 bases and the V segment lost 0 bases, leaving 2 bases of the junction unmatched. The CDR3 loop spans 14 amino acids. The CDR3 region has the DNA TGCGCCAGCAGCCAAGATCGGACAGGCTACGAGCAGTACTTC. It translates to CASSQDRTGYEQYF.

This chain connects TRBV6-5 to TRBJ2-7, with 7 bases aligning to TRBD1. The ends lost 5 bases at V and 2 bases at J; junction bases unmatched: 6. This CDR3 is built from 14 residues. Germline-derived CDR1 and CDR2 are MNHEY and SVGAGI. CDR3 sequence reads: CASSKPGQTYEQYF. DNA of the CDR3: TGTGCCAGCAGTAAACCGGGACAGACCTACGAGCAGTACTTC.

The chain recombines TRBV30 with TRBJ1-6; D gene uncertain. This CDR3 comprises 11 residues. Per germline, CDR1 GTSNPN and CDR2 SVGIG (reference sequence). With 7 bases removed from V and 10 bases from J, the gap between germline ends came to 11 bases. This CDR3 is CASPRGSPLHF. The CDR3 DNA reads TGTGCCTCCCCCCGTGGCTCACCCCTCCACTTT.

This clone was counted once. This chain joins TRBV14 and TRBJ2-7, with 9 nucleotides matching TRBD2. The ends lost 4 bases at V and 2 bases at J; junction bases unmatched: 9. This CDR3 has 16 residues. CDR1 and CDR2 from the germline V gene are SGHDN and FVKESK. CDR3 loop: CASSPLEAGGPYEQYF. CDR3 nucleotides: TGTGCCAGCAGCCCCCTGGAAGCGGGGGGACCCTACGAGCAGTACTTC.

The genes are TRBV19 and TRBJ2-4; D is perhaps TRBD1 (6 bases). This CDR3 region has 13 residues. Germline V gene data show CDR1 as LNHDA and CDR2 as SQIVND (reference sequence). V dropped 5 bases and J dropped 5 bases, with 10 bases sitting between them. CDR3 DNA sequence: TGTGCCAGTAGTCAGGGGACCCAAAACATTCAGTACTTC. This encodes CASSQGTQNIQYF.

This clone was detected only once. The rearrangement joins TRBV5-6 to TRBJ1-6; D is possibly TRBD1 (6 bases). The CDR3 loop spans 12 amino acids. The germline gives CDR1 SGHDT, CDR2 YYEEEE. The V gene lost 2 bases and the J gene lost 12 bases, with 9 bases spanning the gap. CDR3 amino acids: CASSLQGLPLHF. The CDR3, as DNA: TGTGCCAGCAGCTTACAGGGTTTACCCCTCCACTTT.

This clone was found once. The chain combines TRBV28 with TRBJ2-5; 9 nucleotides match TRBD2. The junction had 5 bases not matched to a gene; V was cut back by 1 base and J by 5 bases. Germline assignment: CDR1 MDHEN and CDR2 SYDVKM. There are 15 residues in the CDR3. DNA of the CDR3: TGTGCCAGCAGTTTATACCGCGGGGGGGAGGAGACCCAGTACTTC. This encodes CASSLYRGGEETQYF.

The rearrangement uses TRBV15 and TRBJ2-3; D is undetermined. The CDR3 is 12 residues long. V lost 5 bases, J lost 6 bases, and 9 bases lay in between. Germline CDR1 and CDR2: LNHNV and YYDKDF (reference sequence). The CDR3 loop reads CATSARADTQYF. CDR3 DNA: TGTGCCACCAGCGCCCGCGCGGATACGCAGTATTTT.

V is TRBV6-5 and J is TRBJ2-2; D is undetermined. This CDR3 has 15 residues. Germline V gene lookup returns CDR1 MNHEY and CDR2 SVGAGI. V was trimmed by 2 bases and J by 4 bases, leaving 11 bases between them. CDR3 sequence: CASSYGTEGTGELFF. The CDR3 nucleotides are TGTGCCAGCAGTTACGGAACAGAAGGCACCGGGGAGCTGTTTTTT.

The chain combines TRBV2 with TRBJ2-5; 7 bases fit TRBD1. Germline loops: CDR1 SNHLY, CDR2 FYNNEI. The CDR3 consists of 15 residues. With V trimmed by 4 bases and J by 0 bases, 5 bases remained unmatched. CDR3 nucleotide sequence: TGTGCCAGCAGTGCGGACAGGACCCACCAAGAGACCCAGTACTTC. This translates into CASSADRTHQETQYF.

The genes are TRBV12-3 or TRBV12-4 and TRBJ1-3; no clear D gene. The CDR3 has 13 residues. With 7 bases removed from V and 7 bases from J, the gap between germline ends came to 14 bases. In nucleotides, the CDR3 is TGTGCCAGCACCCTGAGTATTCCTAACACCATATATTTT. Protein product: CASTLSIPNTIYF.

The J gene is TRBJ1-6, the V gene TRBV25-1; D unclear. The CDR3 runs to 14 residues. Per the germline V gene, CDR1 is MGHDK and CDR2 is SYGVNS. V was cut by 5 bases and J by 9 bases, with 14 bases left in between. In DNA, the CDR3 is TGTGCCAGCAGTCCCAGCGTGGGGAGTTCACCCCTCCACTTT. As protein: CASSPSVGSSPLHF.

The CDR3 bases are TGCGCCAGCAGCCAAGCTCAGCGGGGGGCTAGCACAGATACGCAGTATTTT. It encodes CASSQAQRGASTDTQYF. The chain uses TRBV4-1 and TRBJ2-3, with 9 bases fitting TRBD2. The germline gives CDR1 MGHRA, CDR2 YSYEKL. This CDR3 is built from 17 residues. With 1 base clipped from V and 0 bases from J, the junction kept 5 bases outside the gene matches.

The chain employs TRBV27 and TRBJ1-5; D is unresolved. CDR1 and CDR2 (germline): MNHEY, SMNVEV (reference sequence). This CDR3 has 15 amino acids. V lost 6 bases to trimming and J lost 1 base, with 13 bases between them. CDR3 DNA: TGTGCCAGCAGGCCCGGACTCCTAAGCAATCAGCCCCAGCATTTT. It codes for CASRPGLLSNQPQHF.

This clone was seen only a few times. The rearrangement uses TRBV9 and TRBJ1-2; D gene unclear. This CDR3 comprises 14 residues. Germline assignment: CDR1 SGDLS and CDR2 YYNGEE. Trimming removed 0 bases from V and 0 bases from J, with 6 bases in between. The CDR3 nucleotides read TGTGCCAGCAGCGTAGACGGGGCTAACTATGGCTACACCTTC. Amino acids: CASSVDGANYGYTF. Using reference TRBV9 and TRBJ1-2 for the parts outside the CDR3, the full variable domain is DSGVTQTPKHLITATGQRVTLRCSPRSGDLSVYWYQQSLDQGLQFLIQYYNGEERAKGNILERFSAQQFPDLHSELNLSSLELGDSALYFCASSVDGANYGYTFGSGTRLTVV.